This T cell receptor beta chain comes out of a study of post-analysis software for immune sequencing data. General study findings and limits: The five TRBV segments detected at higher frequency in patients than in controls included TRBV5-6, TRBV5-1 and TRBV20-1. Co-batched samples clustered tightly together by F measure.

This clonotype was picked up one time. Its antigen is unidentified. cDNA libraries for TCR beta contained unique molecular identifiers. TCRdb ran MiXCR on the PCR reads and lists one entry per CDR3 protein. The table lists hundreds of thousands of distinct CDR3 sequences, around 40% of them singletons, with under 2% in the top ten. V shed 3 bases, J shed 1 base, and the junction held 4 bases outside the gene matches. The CDR3 consists of 15 residues. Germline-derived CDR1 and CDR2 are ENHRY and SYGVKD. This TCR derives from a girl aged 5-17 years with multiple sclerosis. Sequences were obtained from blood. This chain links TRBV10-3 with TRBJ1-1, with TRBD1 matching over 8 bases. The CDR3 DNA reads as TGTGCCATCAGTGAAGACAGGGGTACGAACACTGAAGCTTTCTTT. Translated: CAISEDRGTNTEAFF.